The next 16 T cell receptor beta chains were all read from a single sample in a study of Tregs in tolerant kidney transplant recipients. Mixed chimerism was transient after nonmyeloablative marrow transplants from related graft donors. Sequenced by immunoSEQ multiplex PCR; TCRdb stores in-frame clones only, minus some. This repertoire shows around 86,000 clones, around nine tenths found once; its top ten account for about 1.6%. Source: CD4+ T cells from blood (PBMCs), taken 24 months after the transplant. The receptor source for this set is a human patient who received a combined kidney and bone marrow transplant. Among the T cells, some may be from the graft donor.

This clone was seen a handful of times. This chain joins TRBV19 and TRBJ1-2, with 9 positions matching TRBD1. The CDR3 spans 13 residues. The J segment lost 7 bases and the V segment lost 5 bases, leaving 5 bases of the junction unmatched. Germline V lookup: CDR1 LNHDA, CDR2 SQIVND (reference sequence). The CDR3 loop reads CASSPRDRAGYTF. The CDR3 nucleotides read TGTGCCAGTAGTCCCCGGGACAGGGCTGGCTACACCTTC.

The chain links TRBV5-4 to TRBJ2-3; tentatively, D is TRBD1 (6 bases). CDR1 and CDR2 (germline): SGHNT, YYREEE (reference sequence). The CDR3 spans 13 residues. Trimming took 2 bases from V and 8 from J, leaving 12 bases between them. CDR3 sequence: CASSFIQGVTQYF. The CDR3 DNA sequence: TGTGCCAGCAGCTTTATACAGGGAGTTACGCAGTATTTT.

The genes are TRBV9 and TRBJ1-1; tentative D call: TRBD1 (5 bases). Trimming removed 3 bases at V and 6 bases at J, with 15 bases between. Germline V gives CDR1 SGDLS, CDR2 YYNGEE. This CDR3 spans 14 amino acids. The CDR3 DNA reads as TGTGCCAGCAGCGCCCGCCCCGCGGGGGCTGAAGCTTTCTTT. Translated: CASSARPAGAEAFF.

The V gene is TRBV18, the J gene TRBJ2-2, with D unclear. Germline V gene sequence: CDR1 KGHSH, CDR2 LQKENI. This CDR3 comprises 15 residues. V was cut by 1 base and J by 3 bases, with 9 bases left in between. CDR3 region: CASSPLAKDTGELFF. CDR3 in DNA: TGTGCCAGCTCACCACTAGCTAAGGACACCGGGGAGCTGTTTTTT.

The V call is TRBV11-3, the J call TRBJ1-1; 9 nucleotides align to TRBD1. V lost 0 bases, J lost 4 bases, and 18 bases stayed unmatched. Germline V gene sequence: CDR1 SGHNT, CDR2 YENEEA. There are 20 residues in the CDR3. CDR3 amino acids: CASSLDIIRRGQGGSTEAFF. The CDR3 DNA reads TGTGCCAGCAGCTTAGATATTATCAGACGGGGACAGGGAGGTAGCACTGAAGCTTTCTTT.

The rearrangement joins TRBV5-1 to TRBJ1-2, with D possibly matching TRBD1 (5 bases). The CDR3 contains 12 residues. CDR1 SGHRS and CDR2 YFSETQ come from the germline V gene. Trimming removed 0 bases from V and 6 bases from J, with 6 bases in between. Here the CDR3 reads CASSLEGHGYTF. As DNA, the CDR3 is TGCGCCAGCAGCTTGGAGGGGCATGGCTACACCTTC.

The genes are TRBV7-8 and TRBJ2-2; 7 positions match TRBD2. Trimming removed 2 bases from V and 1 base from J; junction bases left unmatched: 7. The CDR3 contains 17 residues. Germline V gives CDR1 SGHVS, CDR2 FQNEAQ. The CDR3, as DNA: TGTGCCAGCAGCTTAATGTTAACTAGCGAGAACACCGGGGAGCTGTTTTTT. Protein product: CASSLMLTSENTGELFF. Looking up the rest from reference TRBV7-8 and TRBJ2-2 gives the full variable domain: GAGVSQSPRYKVAKRGQDVALRCDPISGHVSLFWYQQALGQGPEFLTYFQNEAQLDKSGLPSDRFFAERPEGSVSTLKIQRTQQEDSAVYLCASSLMLTSENTGELFFGEGSRLTVL.

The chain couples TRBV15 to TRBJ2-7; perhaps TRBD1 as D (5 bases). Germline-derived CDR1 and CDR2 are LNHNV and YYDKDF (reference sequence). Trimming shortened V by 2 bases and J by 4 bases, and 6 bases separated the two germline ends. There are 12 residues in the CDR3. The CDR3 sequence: CATSRQGYEQYF. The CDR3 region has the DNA TGTGCCACCAGCAGACAGGGTTACGAGCAGTACTTC.

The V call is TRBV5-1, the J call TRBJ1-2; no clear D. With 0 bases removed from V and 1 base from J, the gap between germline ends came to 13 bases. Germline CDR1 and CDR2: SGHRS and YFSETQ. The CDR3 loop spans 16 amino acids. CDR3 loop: CASSLAGGGYNYGYTF. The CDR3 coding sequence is TGCGCCAGCAGCTTGGCAGGAGGAGGATATAACTATGGCTACACCTTC.

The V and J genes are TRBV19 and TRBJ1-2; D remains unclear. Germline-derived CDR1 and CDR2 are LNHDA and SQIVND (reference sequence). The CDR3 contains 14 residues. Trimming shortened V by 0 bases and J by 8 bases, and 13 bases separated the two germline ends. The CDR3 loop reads CASSIERGAAGYTF. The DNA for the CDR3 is TGTGCCAGTAGTATAGAACGAGGAGCCGCAGGCTACACCTTC.

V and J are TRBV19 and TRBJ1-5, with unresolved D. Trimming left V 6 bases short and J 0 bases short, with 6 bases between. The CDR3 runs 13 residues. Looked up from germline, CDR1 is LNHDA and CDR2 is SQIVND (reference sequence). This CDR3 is CASRGHSNQPQHF. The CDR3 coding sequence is TGTGCCAGTAGGGGCCATAGCAATCAGCCCCAGCATTTT.

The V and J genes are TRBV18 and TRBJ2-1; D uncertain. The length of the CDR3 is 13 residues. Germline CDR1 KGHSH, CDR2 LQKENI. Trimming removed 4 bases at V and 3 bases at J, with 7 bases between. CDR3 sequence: CASSQRSYNEQFF. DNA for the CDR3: TGTGCCAGCTCACAGAGGAGCTACAATGAGCAGTTCTTC.

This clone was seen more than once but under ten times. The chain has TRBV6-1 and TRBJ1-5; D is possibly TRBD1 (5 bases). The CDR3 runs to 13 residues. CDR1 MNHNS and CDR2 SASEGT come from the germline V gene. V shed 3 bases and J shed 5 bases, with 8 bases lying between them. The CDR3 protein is CASSERGYQPQHF. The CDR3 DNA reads TGTGCCAGCAGTGAGCGGGGGTATCAGCCCCAGCATTTT.

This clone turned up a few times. CDR3 residues: CASSPRGTSGVSDTQYF. CDR3 in DNA: TGTGCCAGCAGCCCCCGGGGGACTAGCGGGGTCTCAGATACGCAGTATTTT. J is TRBJ2-3 and V is TRBV9, with 13 bases that match TRBD2. The V gene end was trimmed by 4 bases and the J gene end by 4 bases; junction bases not matched to a gene: 9. The CDR3 length is 17 residues. Per germline, CDR1 SGDLS and CDR2 YYNGEE.

The CDR3 sequence: CASSYSWGDFLYNEQFF. CDR3 DNA: TGTGCCAGCAGTTACTCGTGGGGAGATTTTCTTTACAATGAGCAGTTCTTC. V and J are TRBV6-7 and TRBJ2-1; tentatively, D is TRBD2 (5 bases). TRBV6-7 falls under the ORF class, with uncertain function. V was clipped by 0 bases and J by 4 bases, with 16 bases between them. CDR3 size: 17 residues.

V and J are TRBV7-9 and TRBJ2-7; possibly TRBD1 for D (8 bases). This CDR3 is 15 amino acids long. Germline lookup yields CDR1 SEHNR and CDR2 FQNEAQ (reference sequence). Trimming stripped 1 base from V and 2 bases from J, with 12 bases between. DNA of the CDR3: TGTGCCAGCAGCTTAGTAACAGGGGGGGCCTACGAGCAGTACTTC. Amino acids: CASSLVTGGAYEQYF.